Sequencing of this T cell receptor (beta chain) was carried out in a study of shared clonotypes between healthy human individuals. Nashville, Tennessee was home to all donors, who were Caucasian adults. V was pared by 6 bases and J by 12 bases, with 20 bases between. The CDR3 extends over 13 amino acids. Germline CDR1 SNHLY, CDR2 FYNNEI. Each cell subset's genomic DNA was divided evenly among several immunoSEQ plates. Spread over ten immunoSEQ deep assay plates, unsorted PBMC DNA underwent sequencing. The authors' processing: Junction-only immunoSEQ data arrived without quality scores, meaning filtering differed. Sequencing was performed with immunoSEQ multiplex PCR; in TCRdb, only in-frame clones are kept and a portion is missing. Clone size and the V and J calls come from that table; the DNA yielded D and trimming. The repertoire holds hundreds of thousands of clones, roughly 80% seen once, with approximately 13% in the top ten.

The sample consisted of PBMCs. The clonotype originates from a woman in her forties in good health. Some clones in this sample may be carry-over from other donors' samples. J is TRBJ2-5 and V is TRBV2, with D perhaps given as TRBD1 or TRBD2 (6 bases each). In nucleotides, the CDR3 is TGTGCCAGCAGACAGGGTCCCTCCGGCGGGGAGTACTTC. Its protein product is CASRQGPSGGEYF.